This record concerns one TCR beta chain sequence. The study drew participants aged roughly 18 to 95 years from some 25 US areas. Trimming cost V 5 bases and J 4 bases; bases outside gene matches: 3. The germline CDR1 and CDR2 sequences are MNHEY and SVGAGI. There are 13 residues in the CDR3. This entry is derived from a study of blood T cell repertoires in COVID-19. This table comes from immunoSEQ multiplex PCR, and its TCRdb copy is limited to in-frame clones, with some not included. This sample yields 400,000 to 500,000 clones, of which roughly 88% are seen a single time; about 1.5% belongs to the top ten.

The chain carries TRBV6-5 and TRBJ2-7; TRBD2 matches 9 bases. Sequences were obtained from PBMCs or T cells enriched from blood (not recorded which). The clonotype was recovered from a woman under 30 who had been exposed to COVID-19. The CDR3 nucleotides are TGTGCCAGCAGTACGACTAGCGGATACGAGCAGTACTTC. Encoded protein: CASSTTSGYEQYF.